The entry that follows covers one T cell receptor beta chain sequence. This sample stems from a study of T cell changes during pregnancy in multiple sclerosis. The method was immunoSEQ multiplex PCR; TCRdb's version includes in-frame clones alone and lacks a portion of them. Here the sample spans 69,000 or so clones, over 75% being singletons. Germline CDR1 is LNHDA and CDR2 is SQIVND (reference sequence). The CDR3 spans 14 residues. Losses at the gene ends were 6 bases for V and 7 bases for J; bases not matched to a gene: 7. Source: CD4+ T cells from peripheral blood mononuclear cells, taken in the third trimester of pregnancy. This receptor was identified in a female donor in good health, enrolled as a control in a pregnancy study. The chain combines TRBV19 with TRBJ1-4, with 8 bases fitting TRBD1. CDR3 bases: TGTGCCAGTAGACACAGGGGGGGAAGTGAAAAACTGTTTTTT. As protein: CASRHRGGSEKLFF.